This TCR beta chain appears in the sequencing data of a study of blood T cell repertoires in COVID-19. Methods used by the authors: Reference gene primers were amplified, and this amplification served to estimate nucleated cell counts. Generated by immunoSEQ multiplex PCR, the TCRdb table keeps only in-frame clones and is missing some. V and J calls and clone size are those listed in that table; D and trimming were worked out from the DNA. Among some 250,000 clones listed, over 75% were seen once. Trimming cost V 3 bases and J 3 bases, with 9 bases left between them. The CDR3 length is 13 residues. From germline, CDR1 is SQVTM and CDR2 ANQGSEA.

J is TRBJ2-1 and V is TRBV29-1, with D hard to call. The sample comprised peripheral blood. The sequence derives from a woman aged 30 to 39 with acute or convalescent COVID-19. CDR3 region: CSVEQEYYNEQFF. CDR3 bases: TGCAGCGTTGAGCAGGAATACTACAATGAGCAGTTCTTC.